Listed here are 8 T cell receptor beta chains from one sample, sequenced in a study of CD8 T cells in ankylosing spondylitis. Study findings and constraints: What seemed typical of ankylosing spondylitis blood was a TCR beta motif built from roughly eight highly homologous variants.

Their specific antigens are unknown. Each CDR3 protein is one row after TCRdb ran MiXCR on the 5' RACE reads. The sample shows about 460,000 distinct CDR3 sequences, under 5.5% of them seen only once. Sequenced material: blood, either unsorted or a sorted T cell fraction (not recorded which). The origin of the receptors is a male donor with ankylosing spondylitis.

The chain carries TRBV10-3 and TRBJ2-2; no clear D gene. With 6 bases removed from V and 1 base from J, the gap between germline ends came to 15 bases. The CDR3 runs 16 residues. Germline V gene data show CDR1 as ENHRY and CDR2 as SYGVKD. Written as DNA, the CDR3 is TGTGCCATCAGCAGTCAGGCGCTTCAGAACACCGGGGAGCTGTTTTTT. Amino acid sequence: CAISSQALQNTGELFF.

This clonotype has a count of ten or more. The CDR3 region has the DNA TGTGCCAGCAGTTACTCCGGGACAGATCCTCATACCTTC. Encoded protein: CASSYSGTDPHTF. V and J are TRBV6-2 or TRBV6-3 and TRBJ1-2; TRBD1 matches at 7 bases. Germline V gene sequence: CDR1 MNHEY, CDR2 SVGEGT. The J segment lost 14 bases and the V segment lost 0 bases, leaving 9 bases of the junction unmatched. The CDR3 totals 13 residues.

This clonotype appeared many times. The rearrangement uses TRBV28 and TRBJ2-1, with D possibly matching TRBD2 (5 bases). The germline V and J ends were trimmed by 6 bases and 4 bases, with 10 bases remaining between them. CDR1 is MDHEN and CDR2 is SYDVKM in the germline V gene. This CDR3 is built from 13 residues. CDR3 protein: CASRAGAYNEQFF. The CDR3 region has the DNA TGTGCCAGCAGGGCGGGTGCGTACAATGAGCAGTTCTTC.

Ten or more counts support this clonotype. The J gene is TRBJ1-3, the V gene TRBV4-2, with a weak D call TRBD1 (5 bases). Trimming removed 11 bases at V and 4 bases at J, with 15 bases between. CDR3 length equals 13 residues. CDR1 is LGHNA and CDR2 is YNFKEQ in the germline V gene. The CDR3 DNA reads TGTGCCTCTAGGCAGGGATCAGGAAACACCATATATTTT. It codes for CASRQGSGNTIYF.

This clonotype was seen ten or more times. This chain joins TRBV9 and TRBJ1-1, with TRBD1 identical over 7 bases. The germline V gene has CDR1 SGDLS and CDR2 YYNGEE. The CDR3 covers 14 residues. V was clipped by 3 bases and J by 11 bases; unmatched bases: 13. This CDR3 is CASSGGGDSRIAFF. CDR3 DNA sequence: TGTGCCAGCAGCGGAGGGGGGGACAGCCGAATCGCTTTCTTT. The whole variable domain, filled in from reference TRBV9 and TRBJ1-1, reads DSGVTQTPKHLITATGQRVTLRCSPRSGDLSVYWYQQSLDQGLQFLIQYYNGEERAKGNILERFSAQQFPDLHSELNLSSLELGDSALYFCASSGGGDSRIAFFGQGTRLTVV.

Ten or more counts support this clonotype. V gene TRBV29-1 combines with J gene TRBJ2-1; D call uncertain. This CDR3 spans 11 amino acids. Germline CDR1 and CDR2: SQVTM and ANQGSEA. V was cut by 4 bases and J by 10 bases, with 11 bases left in between. In DNA, the CDR3 is TGCAGCGTTGGCTTCGGTAGGGAGCAGTTCTTC. Amino acid sequence: CSVGFGREQFF.

Ten or more counts support this clonotype. V gene TRBV5-5 combines with J gene TRBJ1-1; D ambiguous. This CDR3 contains 14 residues. Looked up from germline, CDR1 is SGHKS and CDR2 is YYEKEE (reference sequence). V lost 0 bases to trimming and J lost 4 bases, with 10 bases between them. The CDR3 sequence is CASSLAPVGTEAFF. In DNA form, the CDR3 reads TGTGCCAGCAGCTTGGCCCCAGTTGGCACTGAAGCTTTCTTT.

The CDR3 DNA sequence: TGCGCCAGCAGCTTGGTGCGGCAGGAAAAGAGGAGAGGTGAAAAACTGTTTTTT. Translating it yields CASSLVRQEKRRGEKLFF. This sequence joins TRBV5-1 and TRBJ1-4, with D unresolved. The CDR3 consists of 18 residues. The V and J ends lost 0 bases and 7 bases respectively, with 22 bases between them. Per germline, CDR1 SGHRS and CDR2 YFSETQ.